The next 8 T cell receptor beta chains were all read from a single sample in a study of beta chain features in type 1 diabetes. The entirety of the isolated RNA underwent reverse transcription, so expressed TCRB transcripts were sequenced. Sequencing was performed with immunoSEQ multiplex PCR; in TCRdb, only in-frame clones are kept and a portion is missing. The sample lists about 930,000 clones, roughly 15% occurring once. What was sequenced was naive CD4+ T cells from blood. The receptor set was obtained from a woman aged 18-30 years in good health.

The chain recombines TRBV7-2 with TRBJ2-5; 9 bases map to TRBD2. The CDR3 is made up of 16 amino acids. Germline V gene sequence: CDR1 SGHTA, CDR2 FQGNSA. The V segment lost 5 bases and the J segment 2 bases; nucleotides outside the gene matches: 9. The CDR3 here is CASSRTRLAAQETQYF. The DNA for the CDR3 is TGTGCCAGCAGCCGAACAAGACTAGCGGCACAAGAGACCCAGTACTTC.

The chain couples TRBV5-1 to TRBJ2-7, with 7 positions matching TRBD1. Germline CDR1 and CDR2: SGHRS and YFSETQ. V lost 2 bases and J lost 5; bases outside the gene matches: 7. The CDR3 extends over 14 amino acids. CDR3 coding DNA: TGCGCCAGCAGCTTAGGGGGCCGTGGGGACGAGCAGTACTTC. Residues: CASSLGGRGDEQYF.

The chain couples TRBV14 to TRBJ1-1; D is ambiguous. Germline values: CDR1 SGHDN, CDR2 FVKESK. The CDR3 length is 16 residues. With 2 bases removed from V and 1 base from J, the gap between germline ends came to 14 bases. In DNA, the CDR3 is TGTGCCAGCAGCCAACCCCACGCTTACAAGAACACTGAAGCTTTCTTT. Residues: CASSQPHAYKNTEAFF.

The genes are TRBV18 and TRBJ1-1, with a possible D match to TRBD1 (6 bases). Looked up from germline, CDR1 is KGHSH and CDR2 is LQKENI. Deletions cut 3 bases from V and 3 bases from J, with 17 bases between. This CDR3 spans 16 amino acids. The CDR3 nucleotides read TGTGCCAGCTCACCGCGACAGGCCGGAGGGGACACTGAAGCTTTCTTT. This encodes CASSPRQAGGDTEAFF.

The J gene is TRBJ2-1, the V gene TRBV5-4, with 12 bases identical to TRBD1. Losses at the gene ends were 4 bases for V and 6 bases for J; bases not matched to a gene: 20. Per the germline V gene, CDR1 is SGHNT and CDR2 is YYREEE (reference sequence). CDR3 length: 20 residues. This CDR3 reads CASSQVPGQGASGQTNEQFF. The DNA of the CDR3 is TGTGCCAGCAGCCAGGTTCCGGGACAGGGGGCGAGCGGGCAAACCAATGAGCAGTTCTTC. Together with reference TRBV5-4 and TRBJ2-1, the CDR3 gives the full variable domain: ETGVTQSPTHLIKTRGQQVTLRCSSQSGHNTVSWYQQALGQGPQFIFQYYREEENGRGNFPPRFSGLQFPNYSSELNVNALELDDSALYLCASSQVPGQGASGQTNEQFFGPGTRLTVL.

The V gene is TRBV10-3, the J gene TRBJ2-2; D is ambiguous. V lost 6 bases and J 0 bases, leaving 8 bases between the germline ends. Germline V gene sequence: CDR1 ENHRY, CDR2 SYGVKD. The CDR3 is 14 amino acids. The CDR3 loop reads CAIRDGANTGELFF. The CDR3 region has the DNA TGTGCCATCAGGGACGGCGCGAACACCGGGGAGCTGTTTTTT.

The chain joins TRBV18 to TRBJ2-2; tentatively, D is TRBD1 or TRBD2 (5 bases each). The CDR3 totals 15 residues. V dropped 4 bases and J dropped 1 base, with 10 bases sitting between them. Germline-derived CDR1 and CDR2 are KGHSH and LQKENI. CDR3 DNA sequence: TGTGCCAGCTCACTCGGGGCGATGAACACCGGGGAGCTGTTTTTT. Its translation: CASSLGAMNTGELFF.

The rearrangement joins TRBV27 to TRBJ1-5; 9 nucleotides align to TRBD1. The CDR3 loop spans 17 amino acids. V gave up 4 bases and J gave up 4 bases; unmatched junction bases: 11. Germline-derived CDR1 and CDR2 are MNHEY and SMNVEV (reference sequence). The CDR3 nucleotides are TGTGCCAGCAGTTCCTCCGGGACAGGGAGAGGTAATCAGCCCCAGCATTTT. Its translation is CASSSSGTGRGNQPQHF.